The 19 T cell receptor beta chains reported below all come from one sample, sequenced in a study of T cells after yellow fever vaccination. MiXCR was run by TCRdb on the 5' RACE reads, yielding one entry per CDR3 protein. The data hold about 630,000 distinct CDR3 sequences, with roughly an eighth observed a single time. Sequenced material: PBMCs, taken on the day of the yellow fever booster vaccination. The receptors stem from a man aged 25 to 45 who received the YFV17D yellow fever vaccine.

This rearrangement joins TRBV12-3 or TRBV12-4 to TRBJ2-1; D may be TRBD1 (5 bases). The CDR3 totals 14 residues. V gave up 1 base and J gave up 8 bases, with 12 bases separating them. The CDR3: CASSLEIQVDEQFF. The CDR3 DNA sequence: TGTGCCAGCAGTTTAGAAATACAGGTAGATGAGCAGTTCTTC.

This clonotype showed up many times. The chain employs TRBV9 and TRBJ2-4, with 10 bases matching TRBD2. The CDR3 has 15 amino acids. The germline gives CDR1 SGDLS, CDR2 YYNGEE. After removal of 0 bases from V and 4 bases from J, the junction contained 1 base not matched to a gene. This CDR3 reads CASSVDSGRKNIQYF. The CDR3 nucleotides are TGTGCCAGCAGCGTAGATAGCGGGAGGAAAAACATTCAGTACTTC.

This clonotype was seen more than once but under ten times. J is TRBJ1-5 and V is TRBV3-1; possibly TRBD1 for D (5 bases). The ends were cut back, 2 bases at V and 6 bases at J, with 11 bases in the middle. CDR3 size: 14 residues. Germline assignment: CDR1 LGHDT and CDR2 YNNKEL (reference sequence). The CDR3 bases are TGTGCCAGCAGCCAAAATGGGGGACCTCAGCCCCAGCATTTT. Translating it yields CASSQNGGPQPQHF.

This sequence joins TRBV4-3 and TRBJ2-1, with 8 bases that match TRBD2. CDR1 is LGHNA and CDR2 is YSLEER in the germline V gene. The CDR3 runs 18 residues. The V segment lost 0 bases and the J segment 8 bases; nucleotides outside the gene matches: 15. CDR3 protein: CASSQDGKREQSWDEQFF. CDR3 bases: TGCGCCAGCAGCCAAGATGGAAAGCGGGAGCAGTCCTGGGATGAGCAGTTCTTC.

This clonotype appeared a few times. The chain couples TRBV14 to TRBJ2-1, with D possibly matching TRBD2 (6 bases). This CDR3 spans 15 amino acids. Germline values: CDR1 SGHDN, CDR2 FVKESK. V was trimmed by 4 bases and J by 4 bases, leaving 14 bases between them. Written as DNA, the CDR3 is TGTGCCAGCAGCCCGGGAGCGGGTCTATACAATGAGCAGTTCTTC. Protein product: CASSPGAGLYNEQFF.

This clonotype was seen at least ten times. The chain uses TRBV5-1 and TRBJ2-7, with TRBD1 identical over 9 bases. CDR3 length: 13 residues. CDR1 and CDR2 (germline): SGHRS, YFSETQ. After removal of 4 bases from V and 5 bases from J, the junction contained 4 bases not matched to a gene. The CDR3 is CASSVGDRDEQYF. The CDR3 bases are TGCGCCAGCAGCGTAGGGGACAGGGACGAGCAGTACTTC.

This rearrangement joins TRBV20-1 to TRBJ2-7; 7 nucleotides match TRBD1. V dropped 2 bases and J dropped 7; count of bases not matched to a gene: 5. CDR1 and CDR2 from the germline V gene are DFQATT and SNEGSKA (reference sequence). The CDR3 consists of 12 residues. CDR3 residues: CSARPTGREQYF. The DNA for the CDR3 is TGCAGTGCTAGACCGACAGGGCGGGAGCAGTACTTC.

This clonotype showed up just a few times. The chain carries TRBV12-3 or TRBV12-4 and TRBJ1-4, with 7 bases matching TRBD1. With V trimmed by 6 bases and J by 3 bases, 4 bases remained unmatched. The CDR3 runs to 14 residues. CDR3: CASSWDRPNEKLFF. CDR3 sequence (DNA): TGTGCCAGCAGCTGGGACAGACCTAATGAAAAACTGTTTTTT.

The V call is TRBV19, the J call TRBJ2-7; D is unclear. This CDR3 is 14 amino acids long. V dropped 3 bases and J dropped 2 bases, with 11 bases sitting between them. Germline CDR1 reads LNHDA; CDR2 reads SQIVND (reference sequence). CDR3 protein: CASSMRADAYEQYF. In DNA, the CDR3 is TGTGCCAGTAGTATGAGAGCTGATGCCTACGAGCAGTACTTC.

The chain couples TRBV6-2 or TRBV6-3 to TRBJ2-1; no clear D. CDR1 is MNHEY and CDR2 is SVGEGT in the germline V gene. The CDR3 is made up of 12 amino acids. With 7 bases removed from V and 7 bases from J, the gap between germline ends came to 11 bases. The CDR3 DNA reads as TGTGCCAGCACCGAGACGCGAAATGAGCAGTTCTTC. Translation: CASTETRNEQFF.

V gene TRBV7-3 combines with J gene TRBJ2-3; D unresolved. The V gene's germline CDR1 is SGHTA and CDR2 FQGTGA. V gave up 1 base and J gave up 4 bases, with 9 bases separating them. The CDR3 is 14 amino acids. CDR3 bases: TGTGCCAGCAGCTTAAACCCAGAGTCAGATACGCAGTATTTT. Encoded protein: CASSLNPESDTQYF.

In its sample, this clonotype was seen a few times. The chain joins TRBV4-3 to TRBJ1-2; D is undetermined. This CDR3 is 14 amino acids long. The V end was cut by 5 bases, the J end by 0 bases, with 10 bases between. Germline V CDR1 and CDR2: LGHNA, YSLEER. CDR3 loop: CASSYRLTNYGYTF. CDR3 in DNA: TGCGCCAGCAGCTACCGACTGACTAACTATGGCTACACCTTC.

The chain links TRBV5-1 to TRBJ2-1; D tentatively fits TRBD1 or TRBD2 (5 bases each). V was clipped by 4 bases and J by 13 bases, with 12 bases between them. The CDR3 is 11 amino acids. Germline CDR1 and CDR2: SGHRS and YFSETQ. The CDR3 DNA reads as TGCGCCAGCAGCGGGGACGTCTTACAGTTCTTC. Amino acid sequence: CASSGDVLQFF.

The chain joins TRBV10-3 to TRBJ1-1; D possibly corresponds to TRBD1 (6 bases). The CDR3 extends over 14 amino acids. V dropped 6 bases and J dropped 4 bases, with 15 bases sitting between them. Germline CDR1 reads ENHRY; CDR2 reads SYGVKD. CDR3 sequence reads: CAIRPQGGFTEAFF. For the CDR3, the DNA is TGTGCCATCAGGCCACAGGGTGGGTTCACTGAAGCTTTCTTT.

This clonotype was observed a handful of times. The chain combines TRBV28 with TRBJ2-3; D gene ambiguous. Germline V lookup: CDR1 MDHEN, CDR2 SYDVKM. This CDR3 spans 13 amino acids. Between the trimmed V and J ends, which lost 5 bases and 6 bases, there was a span of 12 bases. The CDR3 is CASSPVPPDTQYF. CDR3 in DNA: TGTGCCAGCAGTCCAGTTCCCCCCGATACGCAGTATTTT. Supplemented by reference TRBV28 and TRBJ2-3, the full variable domain reads DVKVTQSSRYLVKRTGEKVFLECVQDMDHENMFWYRQDPGLGLRLIYFSYDVKMKEKGDIPEGYSVSREKKERFSLILESASTNQTSMYLCASSPVPPDTQYFGPGTRLTVL.

This clonotype was counted between two and nine times. This chain connects TRBV20-1 to TRBJ2-5; TRBD2 agrees at 10 bases. CDR1 DFQATT and CDR2 SNEGSKA come from the germline V gene (reference sequence). CDR3 length: 13 amino acids. V gave up 5 bases and J gave up 5 bases; unmatched junction bases: 5. The CDR3 here is CSASSGSFETQYF. CDR3 DNA sequence: TGCAGTGCTTCTAGCGGGAGTTTCGAGACCCAGTACTTC.

The sample holds many counts of this clonotype. V usage is TRBV15 and J usage is TRBJ2-7, with 11 bases fitting TRBD2. Germline CDR1 reads LNHNV; CDR2 reads YYDKDF (reference sequence). Trimming at V came to 4 bases and at J to 3 bases, leaving 5 bases not matched to a gene. The CDR3 runs to 15 residues. DNA of the CDR3: TGTGCCACCAGCACCGAGACTAGCGGGATCTACGAGCAGTACTTC. Its protein product is CATSTETSGIYEQYF.

The chain couples TRBV29-1 to TRBJ2-3, with a possible D match to TRBD1 (5 bases). From germline, CDR1 is SQVTM and CDR2 ANQGSEA. V lost 6 bases and J 3 bases, leaving 10 bases between the germline ends. The CDR3 runs to 12 residues. CDR3 amino acids: CSVLTETDTQYF. Written as DNA, the CDR3 is TGCAGCGTATTGACAGAAACAGATACGCAGTATTTT.

The table lists this clonotype with a few counts. This chain uses TRBV11-2 with TRBJ2-7, with D possibly matching TRBD2 (6 bases). The CDR3 extends over 15 amino acids. Germline CDR1 and CDR2: SGHAT and FQNNGV. The V gene lost 6 bases and the J gene lost 5 bases, with 20 bases spanning the gap. This chain's CDR3 is CASRPYWAGTHEQYF. CDR3 coding DNA: TGTGCCAGCAGACCATACTGGGCAGGGACTCACGAGCAGTACTTC.